The sequence of this TCR beta chain was determined in a study of human T cells and chemical hapten exposure (TCRdb year 2021). With regard to the full study: For sensitization, 2% DPC in acetone was applied to a 2 cm by 2 cm area of upper inner arm skin. Throughout the study period of roughly 24 weeks, patients also received therapeutic DPC doses to the scalp every week. Patch tests used Finn chambers with 0.01% DPC on the upper back, scored after 6 days by International Contact Dermatitis Research Group standards. The mostly female patient cohort included alopecia areata with under or over 50% scalp involvement, alopecia totalis and alopecia universalis. Libraries were pooled for sequencing, and variation in per-sample TCR yields was attributed mainly to small differences in library volumes within the pool. In alopecia patients, the study followed how the peripheral blood TCR repertoire changed in vivo over primary and secondary sensitization to diphenylcyclopropenone (DPC), a hapten. Blood samples were taken from patients before sensitization (week 0) and then at 2, 6 and about 24 weeks after DPC sensitization. Blood for TCR sequencing was provided by twenty-nine alopecia patients at one to four time points (pre-sensitization, 2, 6 and 24 weeks). The study at large found these results: Significantly more large CDR3 similarity clusters were formed by expanded TCRs than by pre-sensitization or healthy control sets, consistent with antigen-driven responses. After repeated subsampling, changes were observed in the strength of the expansion versus patch-test correlation and in the threshold at which the correlation became significant. All patients had alopecia, a presumed autoimmune disease, so their immune response might differ from that of healthy individuals. No change with DPC sensitization was found in the number of TCRs above 1 in 1000 frequency, and no evidence of global repertoire structure alterations was found. A positive correlation was found between the number of PT1 expanded TCRs and patch test score, with significance reached at thresholds 8, 16 and 32 but not 4.

The time point label, as the study defines it: patch test 1, 2 weeks after DPC sensitization. This specimen's treatment or condition label, per the study, means: therapeutic diphenylcyclopropenone sensitization with weekly scalp DPC. At each patch-test visit, blood was drawn before the patch test was applied. Eligible patients were aged 18 to 70, diagnosed with alopecia, deemed suitable for DPC therapy, and excluded if pregnant. Total RNA was extracted from unfractionated whole blood collected in Tempus Blood RNA tubes. Taken from the germline V gene, the CDR1 and CDR2 loops are SGHTA and FQGNSA. The trim is 1 base for V and 4 bases for J, with a gap of 8 bases between the germline ends. The CDR3 numbers 14 residues from cysteine through phenylalanine. The retained sequence is limited to the CDR3, 42 bases, with the frame set at the first base. This clonotype has at least ten counts. What antigen it recognizes has not been identified. No much larger clone exists at a distance of one base, and base qualities are not known.

The library was built by means of RACE. The data were produced on a NextSeq 500. During library preparation, unique molecular identifiers were attached to individual cDNA molecules so that TCRs could be counted in a quantitative, reproducible way. Both TCR alpha and TCR beta chains were sequenced from each blood RNA sample. As for the authors' bioinformatics: The median number of TCRs per sample was roughly 94,000, ranging from about 23,224 to 700,000. The Decombinator software suite was used to annotate the V, J and CDR3 of the TCR reads. For the PS versus PT1 abundance plots, all samples were subsampled to the same number of TCRs (28,000). Expanded TCRs were defined as absent before sensitization and observed at least eight times at the 2-week time point. Using fastp trimming at Q25 and MiXCR clonotype assembly, TCRdb reanalyzed the public sequencing data and kept in-frame beta chains. Rows with a matching CDR3 protein are joined into one entry that keeps the most common DNA and genes. The V and J calls, along with clone size, are taken from TCRdb and not from the paper's own processing. For this sample the table gives approximately 80,000 distinct CDR3 sequences, of which 7.5% to 9% were detected only once. Around 1.5% of the sample is held by the ten biggest clonotypes.

Sequencing was performed on whole blood, taken in connection with sensitization to the hapten diphenylcyclopropenone (DPC). In this chain, TRBV7-2 is recombined with TRBJ1-5; the D gene cannot be resolved reliably. The sequence derives from a woman in her twenties or thirties with alopecia areata. Some clones in this sample may be carry-over from other donors' samples. The CDR3: CASSLVPDNQPQHF. The nucleotide sequence reads as follows: TGTGCCAGCAGCTTAGTTCCCGATAATCAGCCCCAGCATTTT.